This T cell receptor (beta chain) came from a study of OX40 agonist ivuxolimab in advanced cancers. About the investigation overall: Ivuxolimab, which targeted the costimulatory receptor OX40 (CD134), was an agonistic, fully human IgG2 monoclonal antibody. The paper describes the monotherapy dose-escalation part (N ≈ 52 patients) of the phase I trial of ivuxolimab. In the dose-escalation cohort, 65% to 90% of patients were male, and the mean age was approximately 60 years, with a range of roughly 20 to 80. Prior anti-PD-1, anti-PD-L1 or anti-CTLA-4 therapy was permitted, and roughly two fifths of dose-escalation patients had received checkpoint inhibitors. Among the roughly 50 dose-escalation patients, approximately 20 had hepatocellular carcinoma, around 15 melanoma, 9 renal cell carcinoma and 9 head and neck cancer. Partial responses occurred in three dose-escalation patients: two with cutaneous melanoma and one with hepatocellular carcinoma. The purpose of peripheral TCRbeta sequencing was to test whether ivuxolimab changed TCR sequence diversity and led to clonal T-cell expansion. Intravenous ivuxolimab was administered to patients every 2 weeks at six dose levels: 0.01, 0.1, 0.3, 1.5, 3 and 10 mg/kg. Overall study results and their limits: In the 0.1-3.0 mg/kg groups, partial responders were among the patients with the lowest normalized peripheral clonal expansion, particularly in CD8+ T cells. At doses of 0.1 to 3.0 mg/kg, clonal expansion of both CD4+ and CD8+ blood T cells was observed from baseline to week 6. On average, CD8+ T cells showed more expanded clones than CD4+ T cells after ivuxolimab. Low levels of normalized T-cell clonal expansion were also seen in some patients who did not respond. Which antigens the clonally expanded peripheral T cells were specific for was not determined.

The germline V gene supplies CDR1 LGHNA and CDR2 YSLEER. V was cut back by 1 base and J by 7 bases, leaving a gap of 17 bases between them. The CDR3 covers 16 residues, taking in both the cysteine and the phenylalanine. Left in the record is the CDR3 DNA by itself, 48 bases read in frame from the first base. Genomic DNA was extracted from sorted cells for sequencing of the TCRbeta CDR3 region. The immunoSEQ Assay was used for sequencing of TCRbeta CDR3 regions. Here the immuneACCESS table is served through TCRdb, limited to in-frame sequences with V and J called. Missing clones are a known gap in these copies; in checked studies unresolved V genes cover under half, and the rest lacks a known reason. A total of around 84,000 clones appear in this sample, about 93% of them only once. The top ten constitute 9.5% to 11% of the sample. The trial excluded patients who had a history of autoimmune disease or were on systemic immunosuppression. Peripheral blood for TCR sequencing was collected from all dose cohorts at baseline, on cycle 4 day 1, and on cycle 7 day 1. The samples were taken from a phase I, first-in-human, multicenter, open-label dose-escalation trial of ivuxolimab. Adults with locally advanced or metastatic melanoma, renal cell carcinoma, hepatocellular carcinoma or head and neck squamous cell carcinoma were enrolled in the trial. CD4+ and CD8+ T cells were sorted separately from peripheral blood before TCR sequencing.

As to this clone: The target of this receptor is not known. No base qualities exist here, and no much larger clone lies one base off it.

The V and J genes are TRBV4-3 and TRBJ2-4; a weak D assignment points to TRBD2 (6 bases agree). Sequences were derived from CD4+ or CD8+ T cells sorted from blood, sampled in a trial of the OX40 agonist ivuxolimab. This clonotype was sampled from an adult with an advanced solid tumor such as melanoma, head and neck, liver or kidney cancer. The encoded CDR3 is CASSQVAGTSGNIQYF. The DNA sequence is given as TGCGCCAGCAGCCAAGTCGCAGGGACTTCGGGGAACATTCAGTACTTC.